Each of the 23 T cell receptor beta chains below was sequenced from the same sample in a study of T cells in localized non-small cell lung cancer. Produced via immunoSEQ multiplex PCR; TCRdb's table is partial and in-frame only. The profile shows around 5,400 clones, roughly 85% of them singletons. The sequences come from PBMCs, collected before any cancer treatment. These receptors all come from a woman aged 35 to 69 with stage II lung adenocarcinoma.

This clone was recorded a few times. This rearrangement joins TRBV7-2 to TRBJ2-1, with D possibly matching TRBD2 (6 bases). The CDR3 totals 17 residues. Trimming removed 4 bases from V and 0 bases from J, with 16 bases in between. Germline CDR1 SGHTA, CDR2 FQGNSA. The CDR3 spells CASSSTGVVASYNEQFF. CDR3 bases: TGTGCCAGCAGCTCTACGGGGGTTGTAGCCTCCTACAATGAGCAGTTCTTC.

The chain combines TRBV7-8 with TRBJ2-7, with 10 bases fitting TRBD1. V trimming: 4 bases; J trimming: 3 bases; junction bases outside the gene matches: 6. CDR3 length: 15 residues. The germline gives CDR1 SGHVS, CDR2 FQNEAQ. The CDR3 spells CASSWGQGLYYEQYF. The CDR3 coding sequence is TGTGCCAGCAGCTGGGGACAGGGGTTATACTACGAGCAGTACTTC. The full variable domain, in which reference TRBV7-8 and TRBJ2-7 provide the parts outside the CDR3, is GAGVSQSPRYKVAKRGQDVALRCDPISGHVSLFWYQQALGQGPEFLTYFQNEAQLDKSGLPSDRFFAERPEGSVSTLKIQRTQQEDSAVYLCASSWGQGLYYEQYFGPGTRLTVT.

V usage is TRBV4-1 and J usage is TRBJ1-4; no reliable D call. This CDR3 is built from 14 residues. Germline-derived CDR1 and CDR2 are MGHRA and YSYEKL. The ends were cut back, 1 base at V and 6 bases at J, with 9 bases in the middle. The DNA for the CDR3 is TGCGCCAGCAGCCAAGCACGGTTTGATGAAAAACTGTTTTTT. Protein product: CASSQARFDEKLFF.

The rearrangement uses TRBV29-1 and TRBJ1-5, with D tentatively TRBD1 (5 bases). V was cut by 5 bases and J by 6 bases, with 17 bases left in between. The CDR3 covers 14 residues. Germline-derived CDR1 and CDR2 are SQVTM and ANQGSEA. The CDR3 DNA follows: TGCAGCGTTCAATTTCAGGGATCAGGTCAGCCCCAGCATTTT. Amino acid sequence: CSVQFQGSGQPQHF. Together with reference TRBV29-1 and TRBJ1-5, the CDR3 gives the full variable domain: SAVISQKPSRDICQRGTSLTIQCQVDSQVTMMFWYRQQPGQSLTLIATANQGSEATYESGFVIDKFPISRPNLTFSTLTVSNMSPEDSSIYLCSVQFQGSGQPQHFGDGTRLSIL.

The rearrangement joins TRBV21-1 to TRBJ1-1; TRBD1, as called in the table, went unchecked against the DNA. TRBV21-1 is reported as a pseudogene. CDR3 length: 12 residues. CDR3 loop: CASIGGNTEAFF. The DNA for the CDR3 is TGTGCCAGCATAGGGGGGAACACTGAAGCTTTCTTT.

V gene TRBV5-8 combines with J gene TRBJ1-5; 7 bases align to TRBD1. Germline V gene lookup returns CDR1 SGHTS and CDR2 YDEGEE. V was pared by 4 bases and J by 5 bases, with 6 bases of the junction left unmatched. This CDR3 spans 14 amino acids. CDR3 protein: CASSLTGVDQPQHF. The CDR3 bases are TGTGCCAGCAGCCTAACAGGGGTCGATCAGCCCCAGCATTTT.

V usage is TRBV4-1 and J usage is TRBJ1-6, with 7 bases identical to TRBD1. Germline V lookup: CDR1 MGHRA, CDR2 YSYEKL. CDR3 size: 18 residues. Unmatched junction bases numbered 15, after V lost 1 base and J lost 9 bases. The CDR3 region is CASSQGGGTGEYGSPLHF. CDR3 DNA sequence: TGCGCCAGCAGCCAAGGCGGGGGCACAGGGGAGTATGGTTCACCCCTCCACTTT.

The chain uses TRBV7-3 and TRBJ2-1, with D perhaps matching TRBD1 or TRBD2 (5 bases each). Per germline, CDR1 SGHTA and CDR2 FQGTGA. With 4 bases removed from V and 5 bases from J, the gap between germline ends came to 12 bases. The CDR3 length is 14 residues. The CDR3 protein is CASSSRLGDNEQFF. In nucleotides, the CDR3 is TGTGCCAGCAGCTCCAGGCTGGGGGACAATGAGCAGTTCTTC.

The genes are TRBV7-2 and TRBJ2-7, with TRBD1 identical over 9 bases. The ends lost 1 base at V and 3 bases at J; junction bases unmatched: 4. In germline, CDR1 is SGHTA, CDR2 FQGNSA. This CDR3 region has 15 residues. The CDR3 spells CASSLGTGVIYEQYF. CDR3 sequence (DNA): TGTGCCAGCAGCTTAGGGACAGGGGTCATCTACGAGCAGTACTTC.

V gene TRBV21-1 combines with J gene TRBJ2-1; the D call in the table, TRBD2, was not verified against the DNA. TRBV21-1 is given as a pseudogene. CDR3 length: 17 amino acids. The CDR3 DNA reads TGTGCCAGCAGCGGACGGACTAGCGGGAGAAAATACAATGAGCAGTTCTTC. The encoded protein is CASSGRTSGRKYNEQFF.

This rearrangement joins TRBV5-1 to TRBJ2-3, with TRBD1 matching over 9 bases. The V and J ends lost 4 bases and 6 bases, in that order; junction bases with no gene match: 3. Germline V gene lookup returns CDR1 SGHRS and CDR2 YFSETQ. The CDR3 length is 13 residues. CDR3 region: CASSPGTGDTQYF. CDR3 bases: TGCGCCAGCAGCCCCGGGACAGGGGATACGCAGTATTTT.

The chain recombines TRBV30 with TRBJ2-4, with D maybe TRBD2 (5 bases). CDR1 is GTSNPN and CDR2 is SVGIG in the germline V gene (reference sequence). CDR3 size: 14 residues. The ends were cut back, 4 bases at V and 6 bases at J, with 16 bases in the middle. CDR3 amino acids: CAWTGGGTVNIQYF. The CDR3 bases are TGTGCCTGGACAGGTGGAGGAACGGTAAACATTCAGTACTTC. The full variable domain, with the rest looked up from reference TRBV30 and TRBJ2-4, is SQTIHQWPATLVQPVGSPLSLECTVEGTSNPNLYWYRQAAGRGLQLLFYSVGIGQISSEVPQNLSASRPQDRQFILSSKKLLLSDSGFYLCAWTGGGTVNIQYFGAGTRLSVL.

The rearrangement links TRBV5-1 to TRBJ1-1; 7 bases agree with TRBD1. Trimming cost V 3 bases and J 6 bases; bases outside gene matches: 5. The germline V gene encodes CDR1 SGHRS and CDR2 YFSETQ. The CDR3 is 13 amino acids. CDR3 sequence reads: CASSSGGDPEAFF. The CDR3 nucleotides read TGCGCCAGCAGCTCAGGGGGGGACCCTGAAGCTTTCTTT.

V is TRBV6-6 and J is TRBJ1-5, with D unresolved. This CDR3 spans 14 amino acids. Trimming shortened V by 2 bases and J by 3 bases, and 8 bases separated the two germline ends. Germline V gene data show CDR1 as MNHNY and CDR2 as SVGAGI (reference sequence). Here the CDR3 DNA reads TGTGCCAGCAGTTACAGGGTTGACAATCAGCCCCAGCATTTT. It is translated as CASSYRVDNQPQHF.

This chain links TRBV6-1 with TRBJ2-3; D may be TRBD2 (6 bases). The ends were cut back, 2 bases at V and 5 bases at J, with 14 bases in the middle. This CDR3 region has 15 residues. The germline V gene encodes CDR1 MNHNS and CDR2 SASEGT. The CDR3 spells CASSERSGEGDTQYF. CDR3 bases: TGTGCCAGCAGTGAAAGGTCGGGAGAGGGAGATACGCAGTATTTT.

The chain carries TRBV5-1 and TRBJ1-1; a possible D gene is TRBD1 (5 bases). Germline CDR1 and CDR2: SGHRS and YFSETQ. Trimming stripped 0 bases from V and 8 bases from J, with 5 bases between. This CDR3 is built from 11 residues. The CDR3 DNA is TGCGCCAGCAGCTTGGACAGGGAAGCTTTCTTT. Translating it yields CASSLDREAFF.

This chain connects TRBV7-6 to TRBJ2-1; 13 bases agree with TRBD2. CDR3 length: 15 residues. The V and J ends lost 6 bases and 2 bases, in that order; junction bases with no gene match: 1. CDR1 and CDR2 from the germline V gene are SGHVS and FNYEAQ. CDR3 in amino acids: CASRLAGGPYNEQFF. CDR3 DNA sequence: TGTGCCAGCAGACTAGCGGGGGGGCCCTACAATGAGCAGTTCTTC.

Worth noting for this clone: The same CDR3 can be traced to other DNA sequences in this sample. The chain combines TRBV15 with TRBJ1-1; unclear D gene. The V end was cut by 3 bases, the J end by 1 base, with 15 bases between. CDR1 LNHNV and CDR2 YYDKDF come from the germline V gene (reference sequence). The CDR3 covers 16 residues. The CDR3 DNA reads as TGTGCCACCAGCAGGGAACACACAAAGACGAACACTGAAGCTTTCTTT. This codes for CATSREHTKTNTEAFF.

The rearrangement uses TRBV7-9 and TRBJ2-7; 12 bases map to TRBD2. J was trimmed by 0 bases and V by 5 bases; bases with no gene match: 8. CDR3 length: 17 amino acids. Germline V gene lookup returns CDR1 SEHNR and CDR2 FQNEAQ (reference sequence). The CDR3 reads CASSETLTSGSSYEQYF. The CDR3 bases are TGTGCCAGCAGCGAAACCTTGACTAGCGGGAGCTCCTACGAGCAGTACTTC.

The gene calls are TRBV5-4 and TRBJ2-1, with 12 bases that match TRBD2. V was pared by 4 bases and J by 4 bases, with 6 bases of the junction left unmatched. This CDR3 has 16 residues. Germline CDR1 SGHNT, CDR2 YYREEE (reference sequence). DNA of the CDR3: TGTGCCAGCAGCCCTAGCGGGGGGGCCTTGTACAATGAGCAGTTCTTC. Translated: CASSPSGGALYNEQFF.

This rearrangement joins TRBV19 to TRBJ1-5; TRBD1 matches 8 bases. The length of the CDR3 is 17 residues. J lost 2 bases, V lost 7 bases, and 13 bases had no gene match. The germline CDR1 and CDR2 sequences are LNHDA and SQIVND (reference sequence). The DNA of the CDR3 is TGTGCCAGTAAGCGGGCAGGGGGCTTTTTTGGCAATCAGCCCCAGCATTTT. Amino acids: CASKRAGGFFGNQPQHF.

The V call is TRBV10-2, the J call TRBJ2-7, with D possibly being TRBD1 (6 bases). Germline values: CDR1 WSHSY, CDR2 SAAADI. This CDR3 has 13 residues. V was pared by 7 bases and J by 0 bases, with 10 bases between. This CDR3 reads CASNRDNSYEQYF. In nucleotides, the CDR3 is TGCGCCAGCAACCGGGACAACTCCTACGAGCAGTACTTC.

The gene calls are TRBV21-1 and TRBJ2-5; the tabulated D call, TRBD1, remains unverified against the DNA. TRBV21-1 is an annotated pseudogene. The CDR3 runs to 15 residues. CDR3 protein: CASSKVGPSQETQYF. In DNA form, the CDR3 reads TGTGCCAGCAGCAAAGTGGGGCCCTCCCAAGAGACCCAGTACTTC.